The T cell receptor (beta chain) under discussion was sequenced for a study of preoperative IRX-2 immunotherapy in early breast cancer. The method was immunoSEQ multiplex PCR; TCRdb's version includes in-frame clones alone and lacks a portion of them. The sample holds about 43,000 clones, about 95% seen once. The V gene end was trimmed by 3 bases and the J gene end by 4 bases; junction bases not matched to a gene: 11. Germline loops: CDR1 SEHNR, CDR2 FQNEAQ (reference sequence). The CDR3 length is 18 residues. Stated treatment: preoperative locoregional IRX-2 cytokine immunotherapy. Patients received preoperative, locoregional IRX-2 cytokine immunotherapy in a phase Ib study.

This TCR derives from a human donor with breast cancer. Sequenced material: tumor tissue, taken after IRX-2 immunotherapy. The chain joins TRBV7-9 to TRBJ2-3, with 12 bases identical to TRBD2. CDR3 DNA: TGTGCCAGCAGCTTGGGCCTAGCGGGGGGGCCCTGGCCAGATACGCAGTATTTT. Amino acids: CASSLGLAGGPWPDTQYF.